This T cell receptor (beta chain) was profiled in a study of shared clonotypes between healthy human individuals. General observations from the study: Non-shared clonotypes had lower generation probabilities than those shared by all four donors.

Terminally differentiated effector memory CD45RA+ cells were left out of the naive CD8 fraction, which was CD45RO-negative and positively selected for CCR7. Every contributor of samples was a Caucasian grown-up residing in Nashville, Tennessee. The CDR3 contains 13 residues. Germline V gene sequence: CDR1 ENHRY, CDR2 SYGVKD. Trimming pared 3 bases from V and 4 bases from J, leaving 9 bases between. Sequencing was performed with immunoSEQ multiplex PCR; in TCRdb, only in-frame clones are kept and a portion is missing. Of roughly 2.1 million clones in the sample, more than 85% were seen once. Concerning this clone: Its specificity is unknown.

The source is a man aged 18 to 30 in good health. Some clones in this sample may be carry-over from other donors' samples. What was sequenced was naive CD8+ T cells from PBMCs. This chain uses TRBV10-3 with TRBJ1-2; D remains ambiguous. CDR3 sequence: CAISEEGAYGYTF. The DNA for the CDR3 is TGTGCCATCAGTGAAGAGGGTGCCTATGGCTACACCTTC.